Following are 21 T cell receptor beta chains from one sample sequenced in a study of siplizumab effects on memory and regulatory T cells. Sequencing used immunoSEQ multiplex PCR; TCRdb keeps in-frame clones, though not all of them. The sample comprises fewer than 100,000 clones, 95% of which are singletons, and about 18% rests with the top ten. The material sequenced was CD8+ T cells sorted from blood. The receptors were gathered from a human donor in good health.

This clone was seen only once. The V gene is TRBV15, the J gene TRBJ2-7; D perhaps matches TRBD2 (6 bases). With 5 bases removed from V and 0 bases from J, the gap between germline ends came to 11 bases. From germline, CDR1 is LNHNV and CDR2 YYDKDF (reference sequence). This CDR3 comprises 14 residues. DNA of the CDR3: TGTGCCACCAGCGCGGGACCGAGCTCCTACGAGCAGTACTTC. Translation gives CATSAGPSSYEQYF. The complete variable domain, with remaining parts taken from reference TRBV15 and TRBJ2-7, reads DAMVIQNPRYQVTQFGKPVTLSCSQTLNHNVMYWYQQKSSQAPKLLFHYYDKDFNNEADTPDNFQSRRPNTSFCFLDIRSPGLGDTAMYLCATSAGPSSYEQYFGPGTRLTVT.

The gene calls are TRBV19 and TRBJ2-7; no clear D. The CDR3 has 11 residues. Germline V gene data show CDR1 as LNHDA and CDR2 as SQIVND (reference sequence). Trimming pared 6 bases from V and 5 bases from J, leaving 8 bases between. The CDR3 DNA is TGTGCCAGTAGACCAATTCACGAGCAGTACTTC. Translation gives CASRPIHEQYF.

This clone occurred once. The rearrangement joins TRBV6-5 to TRBJ1-1; 10 nucleotides align to TRBD1. Germline-derived CDR1 and CDR2 are MNHEY and SVGAGI. The CDR3 consists of 14 residues. With V trimmed by 5 bases and J by 1 base, 1 base remained unmatched. CDR3 in DNA: TGTGCCAGCAGTGGGGACAGGGGGAACACTGAAGCTTTCTTT. Amino acids: CASSGDRGNTEAFF.

The V gene is TRBV10-3, the J gene TRBJ2-1; 13 positions match TRBD2. This CDR3 contains 16 residues. Germline-derived CDR1 and CDR2 are ENHRY and SYGVKD. With 3 bases clipped from V and 3 bases from J, the junction kept 2 bases outside the gene matches. Here the CDR3 reads CAISDGTSGDYNEQFF. The CDR3 DNA sequence: TGTGCCATCAGTGACGGGACTAGCGGGGACTACAATGAGCAGTTCTTC.

The chain has TRBV28 and TRBJ1-1; perhaps TRBD1 as D (6 bases). Trimming removed 4 bases from V and 3 bases from J, with 21 bases in between. Per the germline V gene, CDR1 is MDHEN and CDR2 is SYDVKM. The CDR3 has 17 residues. The CDR3 region is CASSSRGQPPWDTEAFF. The CDR3 nucleotides are TGTGCCAGCAGTTCACGAGGACAGCCGCCTTGGGACACTGAAGCTTTCTTT.

DNA of the CDR3: TGCAGCGTTGAACTAGCGTATAGAACAGATACGCAGTATTTT. This codes for CSVELAYRTDTQYF. This sequence joins TRBV29-1 and TRBJ2-3, with a weak D call TRBD2 (6 bases). Germline V gene lookup returns CDR1 SQVTM and CDR2 ANQGSEA. V was cut by 2 bases and J by 3 bases, with 12 bases left in between. This CDR3 has 14 residues.

The chain is built from TRBV27 and TRBJ2-7, with TRBD1 identical over 8 bases. The CDR3 contains 13 residues. V lost 8 bases to trimming and J lost 1 base; unmatched junction nucleotides: 4. In germline, CDR1 is MNHEY, CDR2 SMNVEV (reference sequence). The CDR3 DNA reads as TGTGCCAGCGGGACAGGCCTTTCCTACGAGCAGTACTTC. This sequence encodes CASGTGLSYEQYF.

The rearrangement links TRBV19 to TRBJ1-2; 7 nucleotides agree with TRBD1. This CDR3 comprises 16 residues. Germline lookup yields CDR1 LNHDA and CDR2 SQIVND (reference sequence). V trimming: 5 bases; J trimming: 2 bases; junction bases outside the gene matches: 11. Here the CDR3 DNA reads TGTGCCAGTAGTCGCTTCTCAGGGGGATCGAACTATGGCTACACCTTC. Translated: CASSRFSGGSNYGYTF.

Points on this clone: At one end, the junction sequence differs from germline, possibly due to a read error. V is TRBV7-7 and J is TRBJ2-3; D gene ambiguous. Germline CDR1 reads SSHAT; CDR2 reads FNYEAQ (reference sequence). This CDR3 comprises 13 residues. CDR3: CASSLAFGSGQYF. As DNA, the CDR3 is TGTGCTAGCAGCTTAGCCTTTGGAAGTGGGCAGTATTTT.

The count of this clone is one. This chain uses TRBV4-1 with TRBJ2-7, with D possibly being TRBD2 (5 bases). Trimming cost V 1 base and J 3 bases, with 13 bases left between them. This CDR3 is built from 15 residues. In germline, CDR1 is MGHRA, CDR2 YSYEKL. CDR3 sequence: CASSQVDSERYEQYF. The CDR3 DNA is TGCGCCAGCAGCCAAGTCGATAGCGAGCGCTACGAGCAGTACTTC.

The chain couples TRBV13 to TRBJ2-7, with TRBD1 identical over 7 bases. CDR3 length: 13 amino acids. Germline lookup yields CDR1 PRHDT and CDR2 FYEKMQ (reference sequence). The ends lost 1 base at V and 6 bases at J; junction bases unmatched: 3. CDR3 nucleotides: TGTGCCAGCAGCTTAGAGGGGGCGGGCGAGCAGTACTTC. The encoded protein is CASSLEGAGEQYF.

This chain links TRBV5-4 with TRBJ1-4; TRBD1 aligns across 10 bases. The CDR3 totals 15 residues. Germline-derived CDR1 and CDR2 are SGHNT and YYREEE (reference sequence). V shed 3 bases, J shed 8 bases, and the junction held 7 bases outside the gene matches. The CDR3 protein is CASSWGTGEEEKLFF. For the CDR3, the DNA is TGTGCCAGCAGCTGGGGGACAGGGGAGGAGGAAAAACTGTTTTTT.

The V call is TRBV5-6, the J call TRBJ2-7, with a tentative D call TRBD2 (6 bases). The length of the CDR3 is 13 residues. V dropped 5 bases and J dropped 3 bases, with 12 bases sitting between them. The V gene's germline CDR1 is SGHDT and CDR2 YYEEEE. The CDR3 DNA reads as TGTGCCAGCAGAACCGGGGGTTACTACGAGCAGTACTTC. Residues: CASRTGGYYEQYF. The full variable domain, its missing parts supplied by reference TRBV5-6 and TRBJ2-7, is DAGVTQSPTHLIKTRGQQVTLRCSPKSGHDTVSWYQQALGQGPQFIFQYYEEEERQRGNFPDRFSGHQFPNYSSELNVNALLLGDSALYLCASRTGGYYEQYFGPGTRLTVT.

V usage is TRBV7-3 and J usage is TRBJ2-1; D unclear. Per the germline V gene, CDR1 is SGHTA and CDR2 is FQGTGA. CDR3 length: 11 residues. V shed 5 bases and J shed 7 bases, with 6 bases lying between them. The CDR3 DNA follows: TGTGCCAGCAGCCAGGCAAATGAGCAGTTCTTC. This translates into CASSQANEQFF.

This clone was seen only once. This chain links TRBV19 with TRBJ1-1, with a possible D match to TRBD1 (5 bases). CDR3 length equals 16 residues. CDR1 is LNHDA, CDR2 SQIVND, per germline (reference sequence). V was clipped by 3 bases and J by 5 bases, with 19 bases between them. DNA of the CDR3: TGTGCCAGTAGTATCGACGGCCCGCGGGGGGAAACTGAAGCTTTCTTT. Translating it yields CASSIDGPRGETEAFF.

The chain uses TRBV5-1 and TRBJ2-3, with a possible D match to TRBD2 (6 bases). CDR3 length equals 15 residues. CDR1 and CDR2 (germline): SGHRS, YFSETQ. V was clipped by 6 bases and J by 1 base, with 15 bases between them. This CDR3 is CASTPAGRGTDTQYF. The CDR3 nucleotides are TGCGCCAGCACCCCAGCGGGTAGAGGCACAGATACGCAGTATTTT. Supplemented by reference TRBV5-1 and TRBJ2-3, the full variable domain reads KAGVTQTPRYLIKTRGQQVTLSCSPISGHRSVSWYQQTPGQGLQFLFEYFSETQRNKGNFPGRFSGRQFSNSRSEMNVSTLELGDSALYLCASTPAGRGTDTQYFGPGTRLTVL.

The chain carries TRBV9 and TRBJ2-2; D call uncertain. Trimming shortened V by 4 bases and J by 7 bases, and 11 bases separated the two germline ends. In germline, CDR1 is SGDLS, CDR2 YYNGEE. This CDR3 has 13 amino acids. CDR3 sequence (DNA): TGTGCCAGCAGCCCATTTGAGAGCGGGGAGCTGTTTTTT. Translating it yields CASSPFESGELFF.

The V call is TRBV7-2, the J call TRBJ2-7; D unresolved. The germline V gene has CDR1 SGHTA and CDR2 FQGNSA. The CDR3 runs 11 residues. The V gene lost 2 bases and the J gene lost 1 base, with 0 bases spanning the gap. Written as DNA, the CDR3 is TGTGCCAGCAGCTTATCCTACGAGCAGTACTTC. Its protein product is CASSLSYEQYF. The full variable domain, in which reference TRBV7-2 and TRBJ2-7 provide the parts outside the CDR3, is GAGVSQSPSNKVTEKGKDVELRCDPISGHTALYWYRQSLGQGLEFLIYFQGNSAPDKSGLPSDRFSAERTGGSVSTLTIQRTQQEDSAVYLCASSLSYEQYFGPGTRLTVT.

This sequence joins TRBV7-8 and TRBJ1-1, with D perhaps TRBD1 (5 bases). This CDR3 contains 13 residues. Germline V gene data show CDR1 as SGHVS and CDR2 as FQNEAQ. The V end was cut by 5 bases, the J end by 10 bases, with 17 bases between. CDR3 sequence (DNA): TGTGCCAGCAGCCCACACAGTGGGGGGATAGCTTTCTTT. It codes for CASSPHSGGIAFF.

The chain links TRBV28 to TRBJ2-5; perhaps D is TRBD1 or TRBD2 (5 bases each). Trimming removed 6 bases from V and 0 bases from J, with 11 bases in between. The CDR3 runs to 14 residues. Germline V gene lookup returns CDR1 MDHEN and CDR2 SYDVKM. The CDR3 spells CASSLLGDQETQYF. The DNA for the CDR3 is TGTGCCAGCAGCCTCTTGGGGGACCAAGAGACCCAGTACTTC.

J is TRBJ2-5 and V is TRBV19; tentatively, D is TRBD1 or TRBD2 (5 bases each). In germline, CDR1 is LNHDA, CDR2 SQIVND (reference sequence). CDR3 length equals 17 residues. V dropped 6 bases and J dropped 1 base, with 21 bases sitting between them. The CDR3 DNA reads as TGTGCCAGTAGCGTGAGGGAACGATGGGGACCCCAAGAGACCCAGTACTTC. Residues: CASSVRERWGPQETQYF.